This TCR beta chain was documented in a study of blood T cells in healthy people across ages. This clonotype was recorded at least ten times. With 3 bases removed from V and 2 bases from J, the gap between germline ends came to 7 bases. This CDR3 comprises 13 residues. Germline V gene data show CDR1 as SGHDN and CDR2 as FVKESK. Alongside a J-beta primer mix, a sample-barcoded 5' primer served in a second PCR lasting roughly 6 to 12 cycles. TCRdb ran MiXCR on the 5' RACE reads and lists one entry per CDR3 protein. The data hold 650,000 to 950,000 distinct CDR3 sequences, with around two fifths observed a single time.

The sequence was collected from a man between 60 and 75 years old in good health. V is TRBV14 and J is TRBJ1-2; D call uncertain. Material for sequencing was blood. The CDR3 is CASSHSRNYGYTF. CDR3 nucleotide sequence: TGTGCCAGCAGCCACAGCCGGAACTATGGCTACACCTTC.